This entry lists 8 T cell receptor beta chains sequenced from one sample in a study of blood T cell repertoires in COVID-19. The repertoire was sequenced with immunoSEQ multiplex PCR; TCRdb's copy has only in-frame clones and lacks some. This sample yields 200,000 to 250,000 clones, of which about 80% are seen a single time; roughly 2.4% belongs to the top ten. The sequencing input was peripheral blood. Receptor source: a woman aged 60 to 75 with acute or convalescent COVID-19.

This sequence joins TRBV4-3 and TRBJ1-2; D call uncertain. CDR3 length: 15 amino acids. Per germline, CDR1 LGHNA and CDR2 YSLEER. Trimming pared 4 bases from V and 8 bases from J, leaving 20 bases between. CDR3 DNA sequence: TGCGCCAGCAGCCTCATGGAGGGCGGGTCTTCGGGCTACACCTTC. Residues: CASSLMEGGSSGYTF.

As DNA, the CDR3 is TGTGCCAGCAGTACGGACTCGTATGGCTACACCTTC. This encodes CASSTDSYGYTF. This chain connects TRBV6-5 to TRBJ1-2, with D hard to call. CDR1 and CDR2 (germline): MNHEY, SVGAGI. V dropped 5 bases and J dropped 5 bases, with 9 bases sitting between them. CDR3 size: 12 residues.

The J gene is TRBJ1-2, the V gene TRBV6-5; D gene unclear. Germline CDR1 MNHEY, CDR2 SVGAGI. V lost 8 bases, J lost 4 bases, and 14 bases lay in between. The CDR3 contains 13 residues. As DNA, the CDR3 is TGTGCCAGCCTCCTCAACATCCGCTATGGCTACACCTTC. Encoded protein: CASLLNIRYGYTF.

V usage is TRBV18 and J usage is TRBJ2-1; 10 bases fit TRBD2. CDR1 and CDR2 (germline): KGHSH, LQKENI. The CDR3 extends over 18 amino acids. Trimming removed 3 bases from V and 0 bases from J; junction bases left unmatched: 8. The CDR3 loop reads CASSPSGASGSSYNEQFF. In DNA, the CDR3 is TGTGCCAGCTCACCGTCTGGGGCTAGCGGGAGCTCCTACAATGAGCAGTTCTTC.

The chain uses TRBV5-8 and TRBJ1-2; TRBD1 might be the D (6 bases). Looked up from germline, CDR1 is SGHTS and CDR2 is YDEGEE. This CDR3 is 15 amino acids long. The ends were cut back, 1 base at V and 1 base at J, with 11 bases in the middle. CDR3 residues: CASSLWGRGNYGYTF. DNA for the CDR3: TGTGCCAGCAGCTTGTGGGGCAGGGGTAACTATGGCTACACCTTC.

Only one count was recorded for this clone. The rearrangement links TRBV3-1 (or the pseudogene TRBV3-2) to TRBJ1-5; D might be TRBD1 (5 bases). This CDR3 comprises 12 residues. The germline CDR1 and CDR2 sequences are LGHDT and YNNKEL (reference sequence). V was shortened by 8 bases and J by 5 bases, with 10 bases between the two germline ends. CDR3 protein: CASGRGDQPQHF. The CDR3, as DNA: TGTGCCAGCGGGAGGGGCGATCAGCCCCAGCATTTT.

The chain links TRBV7-3 to TRBJ1-4; D is ambiguous. Trimming shortened V by 1 base and J by 7 bases, and 16 bases separated the two germline ends. CDR1 is SGHTA, CDR2 FQGTGA, per germline. The CDR3 is made up of 16 amino acids. For the CDR3, the DNA is TGTGCCAGCAGCTTAAAGCCCAGGCAGACATGTGAAAAACTGTTTTTT. This codes for CASSLKPRQTCEKLFF.

The chain is built from TRBV5-5 and TRBJ1-4; 11 bases line up with TRBD1. The germline V gene has CDR1 SGHKS and CDR2 YYEKEE (reference sequence). After removal of 2 bases from V and 2 bases from J, the junction contained 2 bases not matched to a gene. This CDR3 is 16 amino acids long. The chain's CDR3 is CASSFGQGATNEKLFF. In nucleotides, the CDR3 is TGTGCCAGCAGCTTCGGACAGGGGGCTACTAATGAAAAACTGTTTTTT.